A single T cell receptor (beta chain) is shown here with its context. Sequencing used immunoSEQ multiplex PCR; TCRdb keeps in-frame clones, though not all of them. Here the sample spans 70,000 to 85,000 clones, around 90% being singletons. Surgery cases with the highest brain T cell transcript signatures were chosen for sequencing. Before surgery, patients took at least one anti-epileptic drug. V dropped 0 bases and J dropped 1; count of bases not matched to a gene: 3. Germline assignment: CDR1 SGDLS and CDR2 YYNGEE. CDR3 length: 16 amino acids. The data stem from a study of brain T cells in children with intractable seizures.

The clonotype comes from a girl aged 2 to 10 with Rasmussen encephalitis and intractable seizures. The chain links TRBV9 to TRBJ2-3; 9 bases fit TRBD2. The starting material was peripheral blood, obtained at surgery. The CDR3 sequence: CASSVAASGGTDTQYF. DNA of the CDR3: TGTGCCAGCAGCGTAGCTGCTAGCGGGGGCACAGATACGCAGTATTTT.